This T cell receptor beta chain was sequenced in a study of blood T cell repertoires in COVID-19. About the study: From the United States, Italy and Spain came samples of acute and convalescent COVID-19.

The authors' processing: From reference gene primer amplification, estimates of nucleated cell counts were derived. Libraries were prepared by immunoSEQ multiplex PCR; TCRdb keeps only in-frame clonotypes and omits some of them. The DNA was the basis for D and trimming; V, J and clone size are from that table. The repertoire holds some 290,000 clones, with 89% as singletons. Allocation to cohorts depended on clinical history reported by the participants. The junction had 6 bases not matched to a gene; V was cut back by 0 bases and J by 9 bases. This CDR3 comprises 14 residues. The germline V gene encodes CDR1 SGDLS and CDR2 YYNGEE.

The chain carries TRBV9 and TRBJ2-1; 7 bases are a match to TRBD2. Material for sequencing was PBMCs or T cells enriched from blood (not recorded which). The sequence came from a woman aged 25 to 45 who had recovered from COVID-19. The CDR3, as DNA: TGTGCCAGCAGCGTAGGGATGCGGGAGTCTGAGCAGTTCTTC. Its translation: CASSVGMRESEQFF.